This T cell receptor beta chain was identified during a study of beta chain features in type 1 diabetes. Only one heparinised blood draw was taken per donor, and its volume averaged around 100 mL. Stem cell-like memory, regulatory, central memory and naive CD4+ cells were sorted via CD45RO/CCR7/CD25/CD127/CD95/CD27. CDR3 length: 14 residues. Germline CDR1 reads SEHNR; CDR2 reads FQNEAQ (reference sequence). The investigators reverse transcribed all of the isolated RNA, so they sequenced expressed TCRB transcripts. The assay was immunoSEQ multiplex PCR, and TCRdb's table has in-frame clones only and misses some. The sample has about 250,000 clones; 13% to 15% are singletons. This clone was seen a few times. The antigen is not known. Mismatch with germline at one junction end may stem from a read error. Study outcomes and limitations: Compared with healthy donors, patients appeared to share more similar naive, central memory and regulatory TCRB repertoires.

This TCR came from a woman aged 40 to 50 in good health. The rearrangement uses TRBV7-9 and TRBJ2-7; 7 bases match TRBD1. The sequenced material came from naive CD4+ T cells from blood. CDR3: CASSASRQGVTEGF. In DNA form, the CDR3 reads TGTGCCAGCAGCGCATCGAGACAGGGTGTGACCGAGGGATTC.